Presented here are 9 T cell receptor beta chains from one specimen sequenced in a study of human T cells and chemical hapten exposure. The time point here: patch test 2, 6 weeks after DPC sensitization. Treatment here: therapeutic diphenylcyclopropenone sensitization with weekly scalp DPC. Using its own MiXCR run on the RACE reads, TCRdb lists one record per CDR3 protein. The table has fewer than 80,000 distinct CDR3 sequences, approximately 10% seen once. The sequencing here drew on whole blood, taken in connection with sensitization to the hapten diphenylcyclopropenone (DPC). The receptors derive from a woman aged 50 to 60 with alopecia areata. Some clones in this sample may be carry-over from other donors' samples.

The chain employs TRBV6-5 and TRBJ2-7; 7 bases fit TRBD2. CDR1 and CDR2 (germline): MNHEY, SVGAGI. V shed 6 bases and J 3 bases; nucleotides not matched to a gene: 5. This CDR3 spans 13 amino acids. As DNA, the CDR3 is TGTGCCAGCAGGCGGGGGTATGTCTACGAGCAGTACTTC. It codes for CASRRGYVYEQYF.

The J gene is TRBJ2-1, the V gene TRBV7-9; D possibly corresponds to TRBD2 (6 bases). Per the germline V gene, CDR1 is SEHNR and CDR2 is FQNEAQ (reference sequence). This CDR3 has 16 amino acids. V was clipped by 2 bases and J by 2 bases, with 13 bases between them. The CDR3 region has the DNA TGTGCCAGCAGCTTACTACCGGGACTCACCTACAATGAGCAGTTCTTC. Encoded protein: CASSLLPGLTYNEQFF.

This clonotype has only a few counts. V gene TRBV29-1 combines with J gene TRBJ1-3; D gene ambiguous. CDR1 is SQVTM, CDR2 ANQGSEA, per germline. The V and J ends lost 5 bases and 0 bases respectively, with 11 bases between them. The CDR3 sequence is 14 residues long. The CDR3 DNA follows: TGCAGCGTTACCATAGGCTCCTCTGGAAACACCATATATTTT. Translated, it gives CSVTIGSSGNTIYF.

This clonotype was counted many times. The chain couples TRBV18 to TRBJ2-7, with 10 bases fitting TRBD2. The CDR3 has 15 residues. The ends lost 6 bases at V and 6 bases at J; junction bases unmatched: 11. Germline V gene data show CDR1 as KGHSH and CDR2 as LQKENI. The CDR3 loop reads CASSFELAGRSEQYF. The CDR3 DNA reads TGTGCCAGCTCCTTTGAACTAGCGGGACGGAGCGAGCAGTACTTC.

This clonotype has a count of ten or more. CDR3 coding DNA: TGTGCCAGCTCAAGACAGGGTGGCACTGAAGCTTTCTTT. This translates into CASSRQGGTEAFF. The rearrangement uses TRBV18 and TRBJ1-1; 7 nucleotides agree with TRBD1. V trimming: 5 bases; J trimming: 4 bases; junction bases outside the gene matches: 4. CDR3 length: 13 amino acids. Looked up from germline, CDR1 is KGHSH and CDR2 is LQKENI. The full variable domain, rest sourced from reference TRBV18 and TRBJ1-1, is NAGVMQNPRHLVRRRGQEARLRCSPMKGHSHVYWYRQLPEEGLKFMVYLQKENIIDESGMPKERFSAEFPKEGPSILRIQQVVRGDSAAYFCASSRQGGTEAFFGQGTRLTVV.

The CDR3 is CASSWGAGGLSYEQYF. The CDR3 region has the DNA TGTGCCAGCAGCTGGGGAGCGGGAGGGCTCTCCTACGAGCAGTACTTC. The chain links TRBV5-4 to TRBJ2-7, with 10 bases matching TRBD2. After removal of 3 bases from V and 0 bases from J, the junction contained 6 bases not matched to a gene. This CDR3 has 16 amino acids. Germline CDR1 reads SGHNT; CDR2 reads YYREEE (reference sequence). Based on the CDR3 plus reference TRBV5-4 and TRBJ2-7, the full variable domain is ETGVTQSPTHLIKTRGQQVTLRCSSQSGHNTVSWYQQALGQGPQFIFQYYREEENGRGNFPPRFSGLQFPNYSSELNVNALELDDSALYLCASSWGAGGLSYEQYFGPGTRLTVT.

The chain recombines TRBV18 with TRBJ1-4; D not certain. Per the germline V gene, CDR1 is KGHSH and CDR2 is LQKENI. Deletions cut 6 bases from V and 0 bases from J, with 11 bases between. The CDR3 has 15 amino acids. The CDR3 loop reads CASSPGGTTNEKLFF. CDR3 bases: TGTGCCAGCTCCCCTGGTGGGACAACTAATGAAAAACTGTTTTTT. The complete variable domain, with remaining parts taken from reference TRBV18 and TRBJ1-4, reads NAGVMQNPRHLVRRRGQEARLRCSPMKGHSHVYWYRQLPEEGLKFMVYLQKENIIDESGMPKERFSAEFPKEGPSILRIQQVVRGDSAAYFCASSPGGTTNEKLFFGSGTQLSVL.

This clonotype was seen many times. The rearrangement uses TRBV7-9 and TRBJ1-1; 8 nucleotides match TRBD1. J was trimmed by 4 bases and V by 1 base; bases with no gene match: 8. Germline CDR1 is SEHNR and CDR2 is FQNEAQ (reference sequence). The CDR3 runs 16 residues. The CDR3 spells CASSLDSGQGSTEAFF. CDR3 nucleotide sequence: TGTGCCAGCAGCTTAGACTCCGGACAGGGAAGCACTGAAGCTTTCTTT.

V usage is TRBV7-7 and J usage is TRBJ2-1; 8 bases match TRBD2. With 2 bases clipped from V and 2 bases from J, the junction kept 5 bases outside the gene matches. This CDR3 is 16 amino acids long. Germline CDR1 and CDR2: SSHAT and FNYEAQ (reference sequence). The CDR3 region is CASSLFAGGTYNEQFF. The CDR3 region has the DNA TGTGCCAGCAGCTTATTCGCGGGAGGTACCTACAATGAGCAGTTCTTC.